These T cell receptor beta chains were read from a single sample in a study of blood T cell repertoires in COVID-19. Clones were sequenced by immunoSEQ multiplex PCR, and TCRdb holds only the in-frame ones, with some missing. The sample holds approximately 280,000 clones, over 75% seen once. The sample taken for sequencing was peripheral blood. These receptors were taken from a woman between 25 and 40 years old with COVID-19, enrolled during active disease. Each CDR3 is given with its conserved first and last residue. A D gene is named only where the DNA matches it firmly. Size is stated for part of the rows, as once, few or many counts, or as a class when the clone is expanded.

>TRBD2|TRBJ2-5|TRBV29-1|.
CSISGTGETQYF
TGCAGCATAAGCGGGACTGGGGAGACCCAGTACTTC
>.|TRBJ1-3|TRBV3-1/TRBV3-2|.
CASSQTAISGNTIYF
TGTGCCAGCAGCCAAACTGCCATCTCTGGAAACACCATATATTTT
>TRBD1|TRBJ1-4|TRBV5-4|.
CASSLSGTGPEKLFF
TGTGCCAGCAGCTTGAGTGGGACAGGGCCGGAAAAACTGTTTTTT
>.|TRBJ2-7|TRBV5-5|.
CASSSGLGGGSYEQYF
TGTGCCAGCAGCTCTGGTCTCGGGGGTGGGTCCTACGAGCAGTACTTC
>.|TRBJ1-1|TRBV28|.
CASRHRNTEAFF
TGTGCCAGCAGACACAGGAACACTGAAGCTTTCTTT
>TRBD2|TRBJ2-1|TRBV7-3|.
CASSLTSGPYNEQFF
TGTGCCAGCAGCCTTACTAGCGGGCCCTACAATGAGCAGTTCTTC
>TRBD1|TRBJ1-4|TRBV25-1|.
CASSEGWTGVNEKLFF
TGTGCCAGCAGTGAAGGTTGGACAGGGGTAAACGAAAAACTGTTTTTT
>TRBD2|TRBJ2-1|TRBV19|.
CASSFERREGRSYNEQFF
TGTGCCAGTAGTTTTGAGCGGCGGGAGGGCAGATCCTACAATGAGCAGTTCTTC
>.|TRBJ1-6|TRBV21-1|few
CASSKVPRGPTYNSPLHF
TGTGCCAGCAGCAAAGTACCAAGGGGGCCGACCTATAATTCACCCCTCCACTTT
>.|TRBJ2-1|TRBV2|.
CASCSQGNFNEQFF
TGTGCCAGCTGTAGTCAGGGTAATTTTAATGAGCAGTTCTTC
>.|TRBJ1-3|TRBV4-1|.
CASSQDISGNTIYF
TGCGCCAGCAGCCAAGACATCTCTGGAAACACCATATATTTT
>TRBD1|TRBJ2-1|TRBV30|.
CAWSTGTGGANEQFF
TGTGCCTGGAGCACCGGGACAGGGGGCGCGAATGAGCAGTTCTTC
>.|TRBJ1-4|TRBV5-4|.
CASSLAGGHTNEKLFF
TGTGCCAGCAGCTTGGCCGGGGGGCATACTAATGAAAAACTGTTTTTT
>TRBD1|TRBJ1-2|TRBV2|.
CASRDSGGHGGYTF
TGTGCCAGCAGAGATTCAGGGGGTCATGGCGGCTACACCTTC
>.|TRBJ1-2|TRBV7-2|.
CASSSPSGYGYTF
TGTGCCAGCAGCTCCCCCTCGGGGTATGGCTACACCTTC
>TRBD2|TRBJ2-5|TRBV10-3|once
CAISVSGKETQYF
TGTGCCATCAGTGTTAGCGGGAAAGAGACCCAGTACTTC
>.|TRBJ1-2|TRBV28|.
CASSFSVNRARLRDYGYTF
TGTGCCAGCAGTTTCAGTGTCAACAGGGCTAGGCTAAGGGATTATGGCTACACCTTC
>.|TRBJ2-1|TRBV5-1|once
CASNQAGQSYNEQFF
TGCGCCAGCAACCAGGCAGGGCAGTCCTACAATGAGCAGTTCTTC
>TRBD1|TRBJ2-1|TRBV2|.
CASSGSEMTGRSYNEQFF
TGTGCCAGCAGTGGAAGCGAGATGACAGGGAGATCCTACAATGAGCAGTTCTTC
>.|TRBJ1-2|TRBV2|.
CASRADKDGYTF
TGTGCCAGCAGGGCAGACAAAGATGGCTACACCTTC
>TRBD2|TRBJ2-1|TRBV6-5|.
CASTRADGGEFF
TGTGCCAGCACCAGGGCGGATGGGGGGGAATTCTTC
>TRBD2|TRBJ2-5|TRBV7-6|once
CASSSEGLAGEGETQYF
TGTGCCAGCAGCTCGGAGGGACTAGCGGGAGAAGGAGAGACCCAGTACTTC
>.|TRBJ1-2|TRBV6-5|.
CASARTEGGYTF
TGTGCCAGCGCCCGGACAGAAGGGGGCTACACCTTC
>TRBD1|TRBJ2-7|TRBV9|.
CASSEGTGYLEQYF
TGTGCCAGCAGCGAGGGGACAGGGTACCTCGAGCAGTACTTC
>.|TRBJ2-1|TRBV11-2|.
CASSRGGRNYNEQFF
TGTGCCAGCAGCCGAGGGGGTAGGAATTACAATGAGCAGTTCTTC
>TRBD2|TRBJ2-2|TRBV7-8|.
CASSKTSGQTGELFF
TGTGCCAGCAGCAAGACTAGCGGGCAAACCGGGGAGCTGTTTTTT
>.|TRBJ2-5|TRBV7-9|.
CASSSYGHRYQETQYF
TGTGCCAGCAGCTCCTATGGACACAGGTACCAAGAGACCCAGTACTTC
>TRBD2|TRBJ2-7|TRBV5-1|.
CASSKLAGGSYEQYF
TGCGCCAGCAGTAAACTAGCGGGAGGATCCTACGAGCAGTACTTC
>.|TRBJ2-3|TRBV19|.
CASSILGGADTQYF
TGTGCCAGTAGTATTTTAGGGGGGGCAGATACGCAGTATTTT
>.|TRBJ2-7|TRBV14|.
CASSQAYEQYF
TGTGCCAGCAGCCAGGCATACGAGCAGTACTTC
>.|TRBJ1-6|TRBV7-9|.
CASSSGVDNSPLHF
TGTGCCAGCAGCTCCGGGGTCGATAATTCACCCCTCCACTTT
>.|TRBJ2-7|TRBV28|.
CASSPEGASSYEQYF
TGTGCCAGCAGCCCGGAGGGGGCCAGCTCCTACGAGCAGTACTTC
>TRBD2|TRBJ2-2|TRBV10-3|.
CAISQLLGTSGALGTGELFF
TGTGCCATCAGCCAATTACTCGGGACTAGCGGGGCCCTCGGAACCGGGGAGCTGTTTTTT
>.|TRBJ1-1|TRBV30|.
CAWIYNWARNTEAFF
TGTGCCTGGATCTATAATTGGGCCAGGAACACTGAAGCTTTCTTT
>.|TRBJ2-3|TRBV19|.
CASSIVGSDTQYF
TGTGCCAGTAGTATAGTCGGGAGTGATACGCAGTATTTT
>TRBD1|TRBJ2-7|TRBV19|.
CASSAGTGDYEQYF
TGTGCCAGTTCTGCCGGGACAGGGGATTACGAGCAGTACTTC
>TRBD2|TRBJ2-3|TRBV7-2|few
CASSLGGGMKTQYF
TGTGCCAGCAGCTTAGGCGGGGGGATGAAGACGCAGTATTTT
>.|TRBJ1-2|TRBV6-2/TRBV6-3|.
CASSYSTPNYGYTF
TGTGCCAGCAGTTACTCGACACCTAACTATGGCTACACCTTC
>TRBD2|TRBJ2-1|TRBV28|.
CASSRVGLAGRSSYNEQFF
TGTGCCAGCAGCAGGGTTGGGCTAGCGGGACGATCCTCCTACAATGAGCAGTTCTTC
>.|TRBJ1-2|TRBV7-9|.
CASSLGQGPPLNYGYTF
TGTGCCAGCAGCTTAGGCCAGGGGCCCCCATTAAACTATGGCTACACCTTC
>.|TRBJ2-3|TRBV10-2|.
CASTAVADTQYF
TGCGCCAGCACCGCGGTGGCAGATACGCAGTATTTT
>TRBD1|TRBJ1-5|TRBV18|.
CASSGTGGQPQHF
TGTGCCAGCTCCGGGACAGGCGGTCAGCCCCAGCATTTT
>.|TRBJ1-2|TRBV5-1|.
CASSLEPGVYGYTF
TGCGCCAGCAGCTTGGAGCCGGGAGTCTATGGCTACACCTTC
>.|TRBJ1-4|TRBV9|.
CASSVAWQKNEKLFF
TGTGCCAGCAGCGTAGCGTGGCAGAAGAATGAAAAACTGTTTTTT
>.|TRBJ1-2|TRBV6-5|.
CASSYYGMGSTWGYTF
TGTGCCAGCAGTTATTATGGCATGGGCTCAACTTGGGGCTACACCTTC